This record covers a single T cell receptor beta chain. The sample comes from a study of metastatic and nonmetastatic thyroid tumors. Study-wide context: Malignant and benign thyroid patients had repertoires compared in peripheral blood and tumor or nodule tissue.

In the original processing: In papillary thyroid cancer, a distant-metastasis classifier was built using CDR3 differences across clinicopathological groups. TCRdb re-clonotyped the PCR reads via MiXCR. Clone size and V and J calls follow TCRdb, not the original study. The profile shows over 6,500 clones, about 32% of them singletons. Patients were all untreated before their thyroid surgery. V was cut by 1 base and J by 4 bases, with 10 bases left in between. The CDR3 covers 14 residues. Germline CDR1 reads SGHTA; CDR2 reads FQGTGA. The chain carries TRBV7-3 and TRBJ1-1; D is unresolved. Input material: adjacent normal tissue. The receptor's source is a female donor with papillary thyroid cancer or a benign thyroid nodule (not recorded which). Some clones in this sample may be carry-over from other donors' samples. CDR3 residues: CASSLILRGTEAFF. Here the CDR3 DNA reads TGTGCCAGCAGCTTAATTCTGCGTGGCACTGAAGCTTTCTTT.